The clone carrying this T cell receptor (beta chain) was seen a single time. Its antigen is not identified. The data derive from a study of OX40 agonist ivuxolimab in advanced cancers. Study-level background: Partial responses were achieved by three patients: one hepatocellular carcinoma, two cutaneous melanoma. Broader study findings: Both blood CD4+ and CD8+ T cells showed clonal growth by week 6 at 0.1 to 3.0 mg/kg.

Germline V gene data show CDR1 as KGHSH and CDR2 as LQKENI. Deletions cut 6 bases from V and 1 base from J, with 9 bases between. The CDR3 loop spans 13 amino acids. Method: immunoSEQ multiplex PCR; TCRdb's copy keeps in-frame clones and lacks some. The sample gives 90,000 to 100,000 clones, roughly 85% of which show up once; approximately 0.5% is in the top ten. This TCR derives from an adult with an advanced solid tumor such as melanoma, head and neck, liver or kidney cancer. Here the sequenced sample was CD4+ or CD8+ T cells sorted from blood, taken in a trial of the OX40 agonist ivuxolimab. This chain joins TRBV18 and TRBJ1-1; the D is unclear. For the CDR3, the DNA is TGTGCCAGCTCCCCTCGGGCGAACACTGAAGCTTTCTTT. The encoded protein is CASSPRANTEAFF.